A single sample gave rise to the 26 T cell receptor beta chains below, sequenced in a study of cytomegalovirus exposure and HLA in healthy donors. PCR employed 60 Vbeta and 13 Jbeta primers. The method was immunoSEQ multiplex PCR; TCRdb's version includes in-frame clones alone and lacks a portion of them. Among over 85,000 clones listed, roughly 76% were seen once. Sequences were obtained from PBMCs. The receptors were sampled from a man in his forties in good health and CMV-seronegative.

As to this clone: At one of its ends the junction is not consistent with the germline gene, which may arise from a read error. CDR3 DNA: TGTTCCAGCAGGGGGGGACTCCGCGAGGCCTACAATGAGCAGTTCTTC. Protein: CSSRGGLREAYNEQFF. The V and J genes are TRBV7-9 and TRBJ2-1; D might be TRBD1 or TRBD2, each matching 7 bases. Germline CDR1 and CDR2: SEHNR and FQNEAQ (reference sequence). The CDR3 extends over 16 amino acids. The entire variable domain, with the rest obtained from reference TRBV7-9 and TRBJ2-1, is as follows: DTGVSQNPRHKITKRGQNVTFRCDPISEHNRLYWYRQTLGQGPEFLTYFQNEAQLEKSRLLSDRFSAERPKGSFSTLEIQRTEQGDSAMYLCSSRGGLREAYNEQFFGPGTRLTVL.

The J gene is TRBJ2-3, the V gene TRBV11-3, with 16 bases lining up with TRBD2. Germline V CDR1 and CDR2: SGHNT, YENEEA. This CDR3 has 17 residues. V lost 5 bases to trimming and J lost 4 bases; unmatched junction nucleotides: 6. CDR3 loop: CASSPGLAGGAPDTQYF. The CDR3 DNA follows: TGTGCCAGCAGCCCGGGACTAGCGGGGGGGGCCCCAGATACGCAGTATTTT. The full variable domain, its missing parts supplied by reference TRBV11-3 and TRBJ2-3, is EAGVVQSPRYKIIEKKQPVAFWCNPISGHNTLYWYLQNLGQGPELLIRYENEEAVDDSQLPKDRFSAERLKGVDSTLKIQPAELGDSAVYLCASSPGLAGGAPDTQYFGPGTRLTVL.

CDR3 in amino acids: CASSLGQSNEKLFF. The CDR3 DNA sequence: TGTGCCAGCAGCTTGGGACAGTCTAATGAAAAACTGTTTTTT. This chain uses TRBV5-4 with TRBJ1-4; D is perhaps TRBD1 (5 bases). V lost 0 bases to trimming and J lost 3 bases, with 6 bases between them. CDR3 length: 14 residues. CDR1 is SGHNT, CDR2 YYREEE, per germline (reference sequence).

The chain combines TRBV11-2 with TRBJ2-7; 10 positions match TRBD1. Germline V gene data show CDR1 as SGHAT and CDR2 as FQNNGV. With V trimmed by 4 bases and J by 6 bases, 9 bases remained unmatched. The CDR3 is made up of 15 amino acids. Here the CDR3 DNA reads TGTGCCAGCAGCTACCCCGGACAGGGGGGCCTCGAGCAGTACTTC. This encodes CASSYPGQGGLEQYF.

V usage is TRBV7-3 and J usage is TRBJ1-6; possible D gene TRBD1, 5 bases. The CDR3 contains 17 residues. Germline loops: CDR1 SGHTA, CDR2 FQGTGA. The ends were cut back, 2 bases at V and 7 bases at J, with 18 bases in the middle. For the CDR3, the DNA is TGTGCCAGCAGCTTAGGAGGGACGGGGGTAAGGAATTCACCCCTCCACTTT. This codes for CASSLGGTGVRNSPLHF.

There are a few counts of this clone. The chain has TRBV29-1 and TRBJ1-5; 8 bases map to TRBD1. V gave up 5 bases and J gave up 7 bases; unmatched junction bases: 7. The CDR3 is 13 amino acids. Germline CDR1 is SQVTM and CDR2 is ANQGSEA. The CDR3 reads CSVQPGGGQPQHF. The CDR3 DNA reads TGCAGCGTTCAACCAGGGGGCGGGCAGCCCCAGCATTTT.

This chain links TRBV10-2 with TRBJ2-3; D unclear. The V and J ends lost 7 bases and 3 bases respectively, with 14 bases between them. The CDR3 length is 14 residues. The germline CDR1 and CDR2 sequences are WSHSY and SAAADI. CDR3 protein: CASKSPGATDTQYF. Here the CDR3 DNA reads TGCGCCAGCAAAAGCCCCGGAGCTACAGATACGCAGTATTTT.

In DNA, the CDR3 is TGTGCCAGCAGGGTAGCTGCAGATACGCAGTATTTT. This gives the protein CASRVAADTQYF. The rearrangement uses TRBV28 and TRBJ2-3; D is uncertain. Trimming shortened V by 6 bases and J by 4 bases, and 8 bases separated the two germline ends. The CDR3 sequence is 12 residues long. Germline CDR1 reads MDHEN; CDR2 reads SYDVKM.

This clone showed up just a few times. The chain combines TRBV5-6 with TRBJ2-7, with TRBD1 matching 8 bases. This CDR3 has 14 amino acids. The V and J ends lost 4 bases and 6 bases, in that order; junction bases with no gene match: 9. CDR1 is SGHDT and CDR2 is YYEEEE in the germline V gene. The CDR3 sequence is CASSQGTGFSEQYF. The CDR3 nucleotides are TGTGCCAGCAGCCAAGGGACAGGATTCTCCGAGCAGTACTTC. The variable domain in full, completed from reference TRBV5-6 and TRBJ2-7, reads DAGVTQSPTHLIKTRGQQVTLRCSPKSGHDTVSWYQQALGQGPQFIFQYYEEEERQRGNFPDRFSGHQFPNYSSELNVNALLLGDSALYLCASSQGTGFSEQYFGPGTRLTVT.

The chain links TRBV6-1 to TRBJ2-6, with D maybe TRBD1 (5 bases). This CDR3 has 20 amino acids. CDR1 and CDR2 from the germline V gene are MNHNS and SASEGT. Trimming cost V 6 bases and J 0 bases, with 24 bases left between them. The CDR3 sequence: CASRELMGQGQGSGANVLTF. CDR3 in DNA: TGTGCCAGCAGGGAACTTATGGGTCAGGGTCAGGGCTCTGGGGCCAACGTCCTGACTTTC.

This clone was counted a single time. This rearrangement joins TRBV4-1 to TRBJ1-1; TRBD1 agrees at 10 bases. The germline gives CDR1 MGHRA, CDR2 YSYEKL. With 1 base clipped from V and 11 bases from J, the junction kept 7 bases outside the gene matches. The CDR3 runs to 14 residues. Here the CDR3 DNA reads TGCGCCAGCAGCCAAGGACAGGGGGCTGCGCCGGCTTTCTTT. The encoded protein is CASSQGQGAAPAFF.

The rearrangement joins TRBV5-5 to TRBJ2-7; D gene uncertain. Trimming cost V 5 bases and J 3 bases, with 18 bases left between them. CDR3 length: 15 amino acids. Germline-derived CDR1 and CDR2 are SGHKS and YYEKEE (reference sequence). CDR3 protein: CASSRLGLSHYEQYF. As DNA, the CDR3 is TGTGCCAGCAGTCGACTGGGTCTGTCGCACTACGAGCAGTACTTC.

Only one count was recorded for this clone. The rearrangement uses TRBV27 and TRBJ2-3, with TRBD1 matching over 9 bases. Germline V gene lookup returns CDR1 MNHEY and CDR2 SMNVEV (reference sequence). This CDR3 is 15 amino acids long. Germline trimming cut 5 bases from V and 1 base from J; bases unmatched to any gene: 4. The CDR3 bases are TGTGCCAGCAGTCTCCACAGGGGGCGCACAGATACGCAGTATTTT. This sequence encodes CASSLHRGRTDTQYF.

The gene calls are TRBV7-9 and TRBJ1-2; D possibly corresponds to TRBD1 (5 bases). V lost 2 bases and J lost 3, with 22 bases in between. Germline assignment: CDR1 SEHNR and CDR2 FQNEAQ (reference sequence). The CDR3 totals 18 residues. The CDR3 here is CASSLLTLVDSRYYGYTF. The CDR3 nucleotides read TGTGCCAGCAGCTTATTGACCCTTGTCGACAGCCGGTACTATGGCTACACCTTC.

This clone appeared once. The genes are TRBV28 and TRBJ2-1; D might be TRBD2 (6 bases). CDR1 is MDHEN, CDR2 SYDVKM, per germline. CDR3 length: 14 amino acids. Trimming took off 8 bases at V and 5 bases at J, with 16 bases between the two ends. In DNA, the CDR3 is TGTGCCAGCCTTACCCTAGCGCGAAACAATGAGCAGTTCTTC. The encoded protein is CASLTLARNNEQFF. Filled out from reference TRBV28 and TRBJ2-1, the complete variable domain reads DVKVTQSSRYLVKRTGEKVFLECVQDMDHENMFWYRQDPGLGLRLIYFSYDVKMKEKGDIPEGYSVSREKKERFSLILESASTNQTSMYLCASLTLARNNEQFFGPGTRLTVL.

The chain joins TRBV4-2 to TRBJ1-5; D gene ambiguous. This CDR3 has 15 residues. CDR1 and CDR2 from the germline V gene are LGHNA and YNFKEQ. The germline V and J ends were trimmed by 2 bases and 1 base, with 9 bases remaining between them. CDR3 region: CASSQSSGSNQPQHF. The CDR3, as DNA: TGTGCCAGCAGCCAAAGTTCGGGGAGCAATCAGCCCCAGCATTTT.

This clone was picked up a small number of times. J is TRBJ1-1 and V is TRBV30; D unresolved. This CDR3 spans 13 amino acids. Trimming removed 8 bases from V and 3 bases from J, with 16 bases in between. Germline values: CDR1 GTSNPN, CDR2 SVGIG (reference sequence). The CDR3 DNA sequence: TGTGCCGGTGATGACGGAGGATACACTGAAGCTTTCTTT. It encodes CAGDDGGYTEAFF.

Only a few counts were recorded for this clone. The rearrangement links TRBV19 to TRBJ1-1; perhaps TRBD1 as D (6 bases). The CDR3 has 15 amino acids. CDR1 and CDR2 (germline): LNHDA, SQIVND (reference sequence). V lost 6 bases and J lost 2, with 16 bases in between. CDR3 sequence reads: CASRETGQVNTEAFF. The CDR3, as DNA: TGTGCCAGTAGAGAGACAGGCCAGGTAAACACTGAAGCTTTCTTT. The full variable domain, its missing parts supplied by reference TRBV19 and TRBJ1-1, is DGGITQSPKYLFRKEGQNVTLSCEQNLNHDAMYWYRQDPGQGLRLIYYSQIVNDFQKGDIAEGYSVSREKKESFPLTVTSAQKNPTAFYLCASRETGQVNTEAFFGQGTRLTVV.

V usage is TRBV6-1 and J usage is TRBJ1-2, with 9 bases aligning to TRBD1. The CDR3 totals 14 residues. Germline V gives CDR1 MNHNS, CDR2 SASEGT. J was trimmed by 8 bases and V by 3 bases; bases with no gene match: 7. CDR3 region: CASSETGTGSGYTF. The CDR3 DNA reads TGTGCCAGCAGTGAGACCGGGACAGGGAGCGGCTACACCTTC.

The J gene is TRBJ1-2, the V gene TRBV6-4, with a possible D match to TRBD1 (6 bases). This CDR3 is built from 14 residues. With 6 bases removed from V and 8 bases from J, the gap between germline ends came to 19 bases. Germline loops: CDR1 MRHNA, CDR2 SNTAGT. In DNA form, the CDR3 reads TGTGCCAGCAGGCTGGACCAGGGCCAGGGGGGCTACACCTTC. Amino acids: CASRLDQGQGGYTF.

This clone showed up just a few times. The chain combines TRBV11-2 with TRBJ1-2; the D gene is possibly TRBD1 (5 bases). CDR3 size: 12 residues. Germline-derived CDR1 and CDR2 are SGHAT and FQNNGV. V dropped 4 bases and J dropped 8 bases, with 11 bases sitting between them. CDR3 residues: CASSSRVGGYTF. The CDR3 nucleotides read TGTGCCAGCAGCTCCAGGGTGGGGGGCTACACCTTC.

This sequence joins TRBV7-2 and TRBJ2-1; 10 positions agree with TRBD2. V was clipped by 5 bases and J by 4 bases; unmatched bases: 2. The germline CDR1 and CDR2 sequences are SGHTA and FQGNSA. The CDR3 consists of 14 residues. Here the CDR3 DNA reads TGTGCCAGCAGCCGACTAGCGGGTTACAATGAGCAGTTCTTC. It codes for CASSRLAGYNEQFF. Looking up the rest from reference TRBV7-2 and TRBJ2-1 gives the full variable domain: GAGVSQSPSNKVTEKGKDVELRCDPISGHTALYWYRQSLGQGLEFLIYFQGNSAPDKSGLPSDRFSAERTGGSVSTLTIQRTQQEDSAVYLCASSRLAGYNEQFFGPGTRLTVL.

This clone turned up a few times. The chain employs TRBV5-4 and TRBJ1-1; TRBD1 matches 7 bases. Germline trimming cut 0 bases from V and 0 bases from J; bases unmatched to any gene: 8. Germline CDR1 and CDR2: SGHNT and YYREEE (reference sequence). This CDR3 has 17 residues. This CDR3 reads CASSLARRGNMNTEAFF. The CDR3, as DNA: TGTGCCAGCAGCTTGGCCCGCAGGGGGAACATGAACACTGAAGCTTTCTTT.

The gene calls are TRBV27 and TRBJ1-5; D is unclear. This CDR3 is 16 amino acids long. The V gene's germline CDR1 is MNHEY and CDR2 SMNVEV (reference sequence). Trimming shortened V by 10 bases and J by 3 bases, and 22 bases separated the two germline ends. The CDR3, as DNA: TGTGCCACCCCTATCAATGCGACTGAGGACAATCAGCCCCAGCATTTT. This sequence encodes CATPINATEDNQPQHF.

The CDR3 nucleotides are TGCAGCGCCGCCGGGACTAGTATCCATGAGCAGTTCTTC. This encodes CSAAGTSIHEQFF. The chain recombines TRBV29-1 with TRBJ2-1, with 8 bases identical to TRBD2. J was trimmed by 8 bases and V by 7 bases; bases with no gene match: 10. The CDR3 extends over 13 amino acids. From germline, CDR1 is SQVTM and CDR2 ANQGSEA.

This CDR3 is CASSFGGESSEAFF. The CDR3 nucleotides read TGTGCCAGCAGTTTTGGGGGCGAGTCCTCTGAAGCTTTCTTT. The chain joins TRBV6-4 to TRBJ1-1; a weak D match, TRBD1 (6 bases). The CDR3 contains 14 residues. Looked up from germline, CDR1 is MRHNA and CDR2 is SNTAGT. Trimming left V 5 bases short and J 6 bases short, with 16 bases between.